This TCR beta chain is drawn from a study of CD8+ T cells in alopecia areata. Study-wide results and limits: Higher clonality was seen in lesional scalp than in normal scalp, especially in alopecia totalis/universalis.

Sorting from PBMCs produced CD4+ and CD8+ T cells. On this clone itself: The target antigen is unknown.

Sequencing templates came from extracted RNA that was reverse transcribed into cDNA. Profiled with immunoSEQ multiplex PCR; TCRdb holds only in-frame clones, not every one. This repertoire shows 150,000 to 200,000 clones, 50% to 60% found once; its top ten account for less than 5%. This CDR3 is 13 amino acids long. CDR1 and CDR2 (germline): SNHLY, FYNNEI. Sequencing used CD4+ T cells sorted from blood. V is TRBV2 and J is TRBJ2-3, with TRBD2 matching 7 bases. The receptor's source is a human donor in good health. Here the CDR3 DNA reads TGTGTGAGGGGCGGGAGCGGCACAGATACGCAGTATTTT. Its translation is CVRGGSGTDTQYF.